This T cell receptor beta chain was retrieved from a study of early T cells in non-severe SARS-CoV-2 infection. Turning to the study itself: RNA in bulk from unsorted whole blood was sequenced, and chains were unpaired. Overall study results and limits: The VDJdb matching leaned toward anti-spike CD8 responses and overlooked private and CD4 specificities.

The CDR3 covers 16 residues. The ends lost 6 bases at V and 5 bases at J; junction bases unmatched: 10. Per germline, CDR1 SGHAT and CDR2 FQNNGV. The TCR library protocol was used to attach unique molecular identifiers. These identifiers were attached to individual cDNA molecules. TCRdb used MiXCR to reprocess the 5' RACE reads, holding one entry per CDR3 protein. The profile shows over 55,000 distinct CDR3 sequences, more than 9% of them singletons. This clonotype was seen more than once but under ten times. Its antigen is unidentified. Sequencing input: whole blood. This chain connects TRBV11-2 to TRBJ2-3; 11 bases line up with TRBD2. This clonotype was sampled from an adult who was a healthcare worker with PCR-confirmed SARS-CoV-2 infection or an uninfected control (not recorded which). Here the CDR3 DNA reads TGTGCCAGCAGTTGGCTAGCGGGGGGCCAGGTAGATACGCAGTATTTT. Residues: CASSWLAGGQVDTQYF. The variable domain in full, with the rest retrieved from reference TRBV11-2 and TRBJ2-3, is EAGVAQSPRYKIIEKRQSVAFWCNPISGHATLYWYQQILGQGPKLLIQFQNNGVVDDSQLPKDRFSAERLKGVDSTLKIQPAKLEDSAVYLCASSWLAGGQVDTQYFGPGTRLTVL.